The clone carrying this T cell receptor beta chain has a single count. The antigen remains undetermined. The protocol was immunoSEQ multiplex PCR, while the TCRdb copy is restricted to in-frame clones and leaves out a portion. This repertoire shows 120,000 to 150,000 clones, about 91% found once; its top ten account for about 4%. Doses given second, at about 4 or about 12 weeks, were pooled. This specimen comes from a study of T cell responses to AZD1222 COVID-19 vaccine. Whole-study findings and limits: No day 14 peak samples; only post-peak repertoires were characterized.

V was pared by 4 bases and J by 0 bases, with 12 bases between. Germline CDR1 and CDR2: KGHSH and LQKENI. CDR3 length equals 15 residues. The J gene is TRBJ2-5, the V gene TRBV18; the D gene is possibly TRBD1 (6 bases). This receptor was identified in an adult who received the AZD1222 COVID-19 vaccine. The sequences come from peripheral blood, collected 28 days after the second AZD1222 dose. The CDR3 reads CASSLTKGDQETQYF. The CDR3 DNA sequence: TGTGCCAGCTCACTAACTAAGGGGGACCAAGAGACCCAGTACTTC.